This T cell receptor beta chain is from a study of T cells in Graves' hyperthyroidism and ophthalmopathy. As for the study in general: At the time of initial diagnosis and before any treatment, peripheral blood was collected.

On this clonotype: The junction and the germline gene differ at one end; a read error may be behind it.

Germline V lookup: CDR1 SGHTA, CDR2 FQGTGA. CDR3 length: 16 residues. RNA transcripts gave rise to amplified TCR beta CDR3 regions. HTBI primers were the set used in a first-round RT-PCR of the TCR CDR3. TCRdb analysed the multiplex PCR reads with MiXCR anew, one entry per CDR3 protein. This table has some 700,000 distinct CDR3 sequences, around 16% appearing once. V usage is TRBV7-3 and J usage is TRBJ2-1; 7 bases fit TRBD2. The sequenced sample consisted of blood. The sequence was obtained from a man between 50 and 59 years old with Graves' hyperthyroidism. The CDR3 bases are TGTGCCGGCAGCTGGATAAGCGGGAACTCCTACAATGAGCAGTTCTTC. Its translation is CAGSWISGNSYNEQFF.